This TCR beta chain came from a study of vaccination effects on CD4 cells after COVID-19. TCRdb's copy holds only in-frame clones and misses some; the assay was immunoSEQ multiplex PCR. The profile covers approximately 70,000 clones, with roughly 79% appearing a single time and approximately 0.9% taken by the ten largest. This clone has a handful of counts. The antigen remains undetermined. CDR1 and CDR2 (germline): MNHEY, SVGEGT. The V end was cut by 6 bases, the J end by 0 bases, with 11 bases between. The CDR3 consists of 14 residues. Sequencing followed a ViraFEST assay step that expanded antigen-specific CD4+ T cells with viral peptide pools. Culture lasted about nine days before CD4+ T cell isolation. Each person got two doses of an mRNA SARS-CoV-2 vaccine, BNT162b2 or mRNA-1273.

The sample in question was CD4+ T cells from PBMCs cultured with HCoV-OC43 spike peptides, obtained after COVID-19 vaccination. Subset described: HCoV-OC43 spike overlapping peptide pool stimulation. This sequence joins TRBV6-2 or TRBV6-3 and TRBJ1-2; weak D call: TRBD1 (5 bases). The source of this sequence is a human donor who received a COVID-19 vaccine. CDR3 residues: CASSRRGPNYGYTF. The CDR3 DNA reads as TGTGCCAGCAGCCGTCGGGGACCTAACTATGGCTACACCTTC.